Below, 28 T cell receptor beta chains from the same sample are listed, as sequenced in a study of blood T cell repertoires in COVID-19. Only in-frame clones appear in the TCRdb table, and some are missing; sequencing was by immunoSEQ multiplex PCR. The table has 310,000 or so clones, over 75% seen once. Input material: PBMCs or T cells enriched from blood (not recorded which). The source is a woman aged 25 to 39 who had recovered from COVID-19.

The chain has TRBV5-6 and TRBJ1-1, with 9 bases identical to TRBD1. The CDR3 runs 13 residues. After removal of 8 bases from V and 3 bases from J, the junction contained 5 bases not matched to a gene. Germline V gene lookup returns CDR1 SGHDT and CDR2 YYEEEE. The CDR3 protein is CASRTGGYTEAFF. CDR3 in DNA: TGTGCCAGTAGAACAGGGGGCTACACTGAAGCTTTCTTT.

This clone was recorded once. This chain uses TRBV28 with TRBJ1-2; weak D call: TRBD1 (5 bases). The length of the CDR3 is 14 residues. The germline V and J ends were trimmed by 7 bases and 3 bases, with 15 bases remaining between them. Germline CDR1 and CDR2: MDHEN and SYDVKM. The CDR3 nucleotides read TGTGCCAGCAACCGGGTCGGGGGAGACTATGGCTACACCTTC. Amino acid sequence: CASNRVGGDYGYTF.

The chain employs TRBV5-6 and TRBJ2-1; TRBD2 might be the D (6 bases). CDR1 and CDR2 from the germline V gene are SGHDT and YYEEEE. This CDR3 region has 15 residues. The V and J ends lost 0 bases and 4 bases respectively, with 11 bases between them. The CDR3 loop reads CASSLVPGLYNEQFF. The CDR3 region has the DNA TGTGCCAGCAGCTTGGTGCCGGGACTTTACAATGAGCAGTTCTTC.

CDR3 DNA sequence: TGTGCCTGGAGGGAAAAACAGGGCTCGGGGCAGCCCCAGCATTTT. It yields the protein CAWREKQGSGQPQHF. The chain joins TRBV30 to TRBJ1-5; D perhaps matches TRBD1 (6 bases). This CDR3 contains 15 residues. The germline V gene encodes CDR1 GTSNPN and CDR2 SVGIG (reference sequence). V lost 3 bases and J lost 7, with 19 bases in between.

The sample holds one count of this clone. CDR3 region: CASSRDSSNTEAFF. In DNA, the CDR3 is TGTGCCAGCAGCCGCGACAGCTCGAACACTGAAGCTTTCTTT. The rearrangement links TRBV7-9 to TRBJ1-1, with D perhaps matching TRBD1 (5 bases). The CDR3 runs to 14 residues. V was cut by 5 bases and J by 1 base, with 11 bases left in between. Germline values: CDR1 SEHNR, CDR2 FQNEAQ (reference sequence).

The chain recombines TRBV6-2 or TRBV6-3 with TRBJ2-3, with no clear D. Germline V gene lookup returns CDR1 MNHEY and CDR2 SVGEGT. The CDR3 length is 15 residues. V was shortened by 0 bases and J by 2 bases, with 9 bases between the two germline ends. The CDR3 sequence is CASSYSSTDTDTQYF. CDR3 coding DNA: TGTGCCAGCAGTTACTCTTCCACAGACACAGATACGCAGTATTTT.

This clone was observed a single time. The gene calls are TRBV18 and TRBJ2-1; D is unresolved. This CDR3 spans 16 amino acids. Trimming removed 1 base from V and 2 bases from J, with 12 bases in between. Germline V lookup: CDR1 KGHSH, CDR2 LQKENI. In DNA form, the CDR3 reads TGTGCCAGCTCACCACTTACACATAGCACCTACAATGAGCAGTTCTTC. This encodes CASSPLTHSTYNEQFF.

The chain has TRBV25-1 and TRBJ2-1, with D possibly being TRBD2 (5 bases). Germline-derived CDR1 and CDR2 are MGHDK and SYGVNS. The CDR3 contains 13 residues. With 6 bases removed from V and 6 bases from J, the gap between germline ends came to 12 bases. The CDR3 DNA follows: TGTGCCAGCAGGAGGGAACCCGGCAATGAGCAGTTCTTC. This translates into CASRREPGNEQFF.

This chain connects TRBV2 to TRBJ1-5; D possibly corresponds to TRBD1 (6 bases). Germline-derived CDR1 and CDR2 are SNHLY and FYNNEI. The CDR3 has 15 amino acids. V dropped 4 bases and J dropped 2 bases, with 12 bases sitting between them. The CDR3 region has the DNA TGTGCCAGCAGTGGAGGGGGTAATCGCAATCAGCCCCAGCATTTT. Translated: CASSGGGNRNQPQHF.

This sequence joins TRBV30 and TRBJ1-2; 7 nucleotides align to TRBD1. CDR1 GTSNPN and CDR2 SVGIG come from the germline V gene (reference sequence). The CDR3 has 12 residues. J was trimmed by 9 bases and V by 0 bases; bases with no gene match: 4. The CDR3 here is CAWSVGGSSYTF. The DNA of the CDR3 is TGTGCCTGGAGTGTAGGGGGCTCAAGCTACACCTTC.

The chain recombines TRBV7-2 with TRBJ2-5; 12 bases map to TRBD2. This CDR3 region has 16 residues. Germline V gene data show CDR1 as SGHTA and CDR2 as FQGNSA. V was clipped by 1 base and J by 4 bases; unmatched bases: 4. CDR3 sequence reads: CASSLGRLAGAETQYF. Written as DNA, the CDR3 is TGTGCCAGCAGCTTAGGGAGACTAGCGGGAGCAGAGACCCAGTACTTC.

This chain uses TRBV9 with TRBJ2-1, with 8 bases fitting TRBD2. The V segment lost 4 bases and the J segment 2 bases; nucleotides outside the gene matches: 11. This CDR3 has 17 residues. The germline V gene encodes CDR1 SGDLS and CDR2 YYNGEE. CDR3 loop: CASSPGPIAGPYNEQFF. The CDR3 bases are TGTGCCAGCAGCCCCGGGCCAATAGCGGGACCCTACAATGAGCAGTTCTTC.

V gene TRBV6-4 combines with J gene TRBJ2-2; D not resolved. CDR3 length: 14 amino acids. With 0 bases removed from V and 3 bases from J, the gap between germline ends came to 5 bases. CDR1 and CDR2 from the germline V gene are MRHNA and SNTAGT. CDR3 DNA sequence: TGTGCCAGCAGTGACTCTCAGGACACCGGGGAGCTGTTTTTT. Its protein is CASSDSQDTGELFF.

This chain connects TRBV2 to TRBJ1-6; no reliable D call. Germline lookup yields CDR1 SNHLY and CDR2 FYNNEI. The ends were cut back, 6 bases at V and 4 bases at J, with 22 bases in the middle. CDR3 length: 18 amino acids. CDR3 coding DNA: TGTGCCAGCAGCCGGGAAGGCCCTTCCATGGGGTATAATTCACCCCTCCACTTT. Its protein is CASSREGPSMGYNSPLHF.

The chain recombines TRBV9 with TRBJ2-5; 7 bases are shared with TRBD2. Trimming at V came to 0 bases and at J to 5 bases, leaving 10 bases not matched to a gene. Germline V gives CDR1 SGDLS, CDR2 YYNGEE. The CDR3 runs to 16 residues. CDR3 protein: CASSVAFGLVGETQYF. The CDR3 DNA follows: TGTGCCAGCAGCGTAGCTTTTGGACTAGTGGGGGAGACCCAGTACTTC.

V gene TRBV4-3 combines with J gene TRBJ2-7, with TRBD1 matching over 7 bases. The V segment lost 4 bases and the J segment 1 base; nucleotides outside the gene matches: 4. Germline CDR1 and CDR2: LGHNA and YSLEER. This CDR3 region has 14 residues. CDR3 nucleotides: TGCGCCAGCAGCCCCCGACAGGGTTCCTACGAGCAGTACTTC. Encoded protein: CASSPRQGSYEQYF.

The V gene is TRBV5-4, the J gene TRBJ2-1; 11 bases match TRBD2. Per the germline V gene, CDR1 is SGHNT and CDR2 is YYREEE (reference sequence). V dropped 0 bases and J dropped 7; count of bases not matched to a gene: 0. The CDR3 spans 14 residues. This CDR3 reads CASSLGLAGNEQFF. The CDR3 DNA is TGTGCCAGCAGCTTGGGACTAGCGGGAAATGAGCAGTTCTTC. Drawing the rest from reference TRBV5-4 and TRBJ2-1, the complete variable domain is ETGVTQSPTHLIKTRGQQVTLRCSSQSGHNTVSWYQQALGQGPQFIFQYYREEENGRGNFPPRFSGLQFPNYSSELNVNALELDDSALYLCASSLGLAGNEQFFGPGTRLTVL.

The chain employs TRBV6-4 and TRBJ1-5; D gene uncertain. From germline, CDR1 is MRHNA and CDR2 SNTAGT. Trimming shortened V by 3 bases and J by 5 bases, and 8 bases separated the two germline ends. This CDR3 comprises 13 residues. As DNA, the CDR3 is TGTGCCAGCAGTGAGTCACGGTATCAGCCCCAGCATTTT. Translating it yields CASSESRYQPQHF.

This chain links TRBV29-1 with TRBJ1-1; no firm D call. Germline V gives CDR1 SQVTM, CDR2 ANQGSEA. This CDR3 region has 13 residues. Deletions cut 4 bases from V and 4 bases from J, with 13 bases between. This CDR3 reads CSVVVPQATEAFF. In DNA, the CDR3 is TGCAGCGTTGTGGTTCCTCAGGCCACTGAAGCTTTCTTT.

The chain links TRBV7-9 to TRBJ1-2; TRBD1 aligns across 7 bases. The length of the CDR3 is 16 residues. Germline CDR1 and CDR2: SEHNR and FQNEAQ (reference sequence). The V gene end was trimmed by 1 base and the J gene end by 0 bases; junction bases not matched to a gene: 5. CDR3 DNA: TGTGCCAGCAGCTTAGGAGACAGGGTGTCTAACTATGGCTACACCTTC. This translates into CASSLGDRVSNYGYTF.

The rearrangement links TRBV10-3 to TRBJ1-5; no reliable D call. The ends were cut back, 6 bases at V and 2 bases at J, with 8 bases in the middle. This CDR3 has 13 residues. The germline V gene encodes CDR1 ENHRY and CDR2 SYGVKD. The CDR3 DNA reads TGTGCCATCAGCCCCGCGGGCAATCAGCCCCAGCATTTT. This codes for CAISPAGNQPQHF.

The chain recombines TRBV6-1 with TRBJ1-2; D remains unclear. The CDR3 is made up of 14 amino acids. V lost 2 bases, J lost 2 bases, and 9 bases lay in between. CDR1 and CDR2 (germline): MNHNS, SASEGT. The CDR3 loop is CASSETPGNYGYTF. The CDR3 nucleotides are TGTGCCAGCAGTGAAACCCCGGGAAACTATGGCTACACCTTC.

The chain has TRBV21-1 and TRBJ2-3; the table assigns TRBD1, which was not confirmed against the DNA. TRBV21-1 is a pseudogene. The CDR3 runs to 16 residues. The CDR3 bases are TGTGCCAGCAGCGATCGACAGGGGAGGGTCACAGATACGCAGTATTTT. Translation gives CASSDRQGRVTDTQYF.

The gene calls are TRBV28 and TRBJ1-2; 10 bases are shared with TRBD1. This CDR3 comprises 17 residues. The V and J ends lost 6 bases and 0 bases, in that order; junction bases with no gene match: 10. The germline V gene has CDR1 MDHEN and CDR2 SYDVKM. CDR3: CASSLVGQGPTNYGYTF. The CDR3 DNA follows: TGTGCCAGCAGCCTCGTGGGACAGGGGCCCACTAACTATGGCTACACCTTC.

The chain carries TRBV19 and TRBJ1-1; 8 bases align to TRBD1. The V gene's germline CDR1 is LNHDA and CDR2 SQIVND (reference sequence). The CDR3 is 16 residues long. Germline trimming cut 2 bases from V and 8 bases from J; bases unmatched to any gene: 13. This chain's CDR3 is CASSIITGTGLREAFF. For the CDR3, the DNA is TGTGCCAGTAGTATAATAACCGGGACAGGCTTAAGAGAAGCTTTCTTT.

V and J are TRBV7-2 and TRBJ2-7; 11 positions match TRBD2. CDR3 length: 15 amino acids. Trimming cost V 4 bases and J 5 bases; bases outside gene matches: 7. Germline CDR1 is SGHTA and CDR2 is FQGNSA. The CDR3 bases are TGTGCCAGCAGCTGGAGACTAGCGGGATCGAACGAGCAGTACTTC. Amino acids: CASSWRLAGSNEQYF.

The chain has TRBV4-3 and TRBJ2-1; D is perhaps TRBD2 (6 bases). Trimming cost V 0 bases and J 0 bases, with 12 bases left between them. The CDR3 is made up of 17 amino acids. The germline gives CDR1 LGHNA, CDR2 YSLEER. CDR3 region: CASSQDREQSSYNEQFF. For the CDR3, the DNA is TGCGCCAGCAGCCAAGATCGGGAGCAGAGCTCCTACAATGAGCAGTTCTTC.

A few counts support this clone. The chain has TRBV18 and TRBJ2-7, with 7 bases identical to TRBD1. V shed 6 bases and J 4 bases; nucleotides not matched to a gene: 15. Looked up from germline, CDR1 is KGHSH and CDR2 is LQKENI. This CDR3 is built from 16 residues. CDR3 loop: CASSTLGGPVLYEQYF. CDR3 in DNA: TGTGCCAGCTCCACGCTAGGGGGCCCGGTACTTTACGAGCAGTACTTC.